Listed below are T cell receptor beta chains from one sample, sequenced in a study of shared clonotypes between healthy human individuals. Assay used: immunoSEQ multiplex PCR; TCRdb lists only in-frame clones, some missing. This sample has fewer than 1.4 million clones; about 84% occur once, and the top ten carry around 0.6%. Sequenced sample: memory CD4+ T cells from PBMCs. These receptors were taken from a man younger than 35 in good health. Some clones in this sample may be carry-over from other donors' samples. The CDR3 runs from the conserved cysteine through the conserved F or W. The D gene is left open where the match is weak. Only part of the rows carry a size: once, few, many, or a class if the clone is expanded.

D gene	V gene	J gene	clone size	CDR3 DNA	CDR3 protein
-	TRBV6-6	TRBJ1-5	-	TGTGCCAGCAGTTACGGGACGGAGAATCAGCCCCAGCATTTT	CASSYGTENQPQHF
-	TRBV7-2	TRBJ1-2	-	TGTGCCAGCAGCCCAACAGGGAATTCGGGCTACACCTTC	CASSPTGNSGYTF
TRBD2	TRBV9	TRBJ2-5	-	TGTGCCAGCAGCCCCAGCGGGGGAGGGATGGAGACCCAGTACTTC	CASSPSGGGMETQYF
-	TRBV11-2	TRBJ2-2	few	TGTGCCAGCAGCACCCAGCGGCTCACCGGAGGGGAGCTGTTTTTT	CASSTQRLTGGELFF
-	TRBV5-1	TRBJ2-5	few	TGCGCCAGCAGCAGGGAGCTCCAAGAGACCCAGTACTTC	CASSRELQETQYF
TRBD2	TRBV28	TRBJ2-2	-	TGTGCCAGCACCCGGGAGGGTTACACCGGGGAGCTGTTTTTT	CASTREGYTGELFF
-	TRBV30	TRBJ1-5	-	TGTGCCTGGAGTGCCACCCACTGGGATCAGCCCCAGCATTTT	CAWSATHWDQPQHF
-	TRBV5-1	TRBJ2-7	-	TGCGCCAGCAGCTTGGAGGGTTACGGGCAGTACTTC	CASSLEGYGQYF
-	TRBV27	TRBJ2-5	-	TGTGCCAGCAGACCCGGACCAGCTCAAGAGACCCAGTACTTC	CASRPGPAQETQYF
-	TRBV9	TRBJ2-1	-	TGTGCCAGCAGCGTAGGGTCGTCGGTTGGATACAATGAGCAGTTCTTC	CASSVGSSVGYNEQFF
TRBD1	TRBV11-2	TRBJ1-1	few	TGTGCCAGCAGCTTCGTTCAGGGGGGAACTGAAGCTTTCTTT	CASSFVQGGTEAFF
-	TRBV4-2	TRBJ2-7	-	TGTGCCAGCAGCCAAGATGGTCAACCAACCTACGAGCAGTACTTC	CASSQDGQPTYEQYF
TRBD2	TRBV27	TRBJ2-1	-	TGTGCCAGCAGTTCTAGACTAGCGGCATCCTACAATGAGCAGTTCTTC	CASSSRLAASYNEQFF
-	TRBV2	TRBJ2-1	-	TGTGCCAGCAGTGACCTGGACATCTACAATGAGCAGTTCTTC	CASSDLDIYNEQFF
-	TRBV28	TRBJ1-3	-	TGTGCCAGCAGTTCCACCAGGGCCGGAAACACCATATATTTT	CASSSTRAGNTIYF
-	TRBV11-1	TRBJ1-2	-	TGTGCCAGCAGCCCCCCAGGGGAAGGCTACACCTTC	CASSPPGEGYTF
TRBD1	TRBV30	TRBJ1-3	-	TGTGCCTGGAGTGCCGGGGGACAGGGAAACACCATATATTTT	CAWSAGGQGNTIYF
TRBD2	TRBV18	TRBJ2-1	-	TGTGCCAGCTCACCGGGACTAGCGGGGGAGAATGAGCAGTTCTTC	CASSPGLAGENEQFF
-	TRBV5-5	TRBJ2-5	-	TGTGCCAGCAGCGCCAATAGCGGAGACGGGGAGACCCAGTACTTC	CASSANSGDGETQYF
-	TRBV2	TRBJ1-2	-	TGTGCCAGCAGTGAGATTAGCGGGTATGGCTACACCTTC	CASSEISGYGYTF
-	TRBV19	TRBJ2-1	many	TGTGCCAGTAGTATTCAAGTTTCCTACAATGAGCAGTTCTTC	CASSIQVSYNEQFF
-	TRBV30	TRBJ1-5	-	TGTGCCTGGGGGGGGGCAAGGAATCAGCCCCAGCATTTT	CAWGGARNQPQHF
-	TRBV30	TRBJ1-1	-	TGTGCCTGGAGTGTATGGGTGCAACCGGACACTGAAGCTTTCTTT	CAWSVWVQPDTEAFF
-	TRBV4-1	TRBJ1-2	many	TGCGCCAGCAGCCTGTATCTCAGGGGTCAGAACTATGGCTACACCTTC	CASSLYLRGQNYGYTF
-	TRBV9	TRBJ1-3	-	TGTGCCAGCAGCCCCCGGTTGGGCTCTGGAAACACCATATATTTT	CASSPRLGSGNTIYF
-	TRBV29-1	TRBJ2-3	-	TGCAGCGTGGCTGACCCTCGCCCTAGCACAGATATGCAGTATTTT	CSVADPRPSTDMQYF
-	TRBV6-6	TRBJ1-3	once	TGTGCCAGCAAGCAGGGCGCGTTCTCTGGAAACACCATATATTTT	CASKQGAFSGNTIYF
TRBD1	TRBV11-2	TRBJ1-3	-	TGTGCCAGCAGCTTAGATCCCTGGACAGGGGGAAACACCATATATTTT	CASSLDPWTGGNTIYF
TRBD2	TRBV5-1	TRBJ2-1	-	TGCGCCAGCAGTCCAATAGCGGGAGCCGGAAACAATGAGCAGTTCTTC	CASSPIAGAGNNEQFF
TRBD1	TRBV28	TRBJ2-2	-	TGTGCCAGCACCCCCCCCGCCGGGACAGGGTATCGGAGGGAGCTGTTTTTT	CASTPPAGTGYRRELFF
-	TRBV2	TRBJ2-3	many	TGTGCCCCCAAGGTGGGGCTTAGCACAGATACGCAGTATTTT	CAPKVGLSTDTQYF
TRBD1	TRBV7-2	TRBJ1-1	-	TGTGCCAGCAGCGCAAACAGGGGTGGTGACACTGAAGCTTTCTTT	CASSANRGGDTEAFF
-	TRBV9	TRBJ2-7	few	TGTGCCAGCAGCGAGGCGGGACAGTCCTACGAGCAGTACTTC	CASSEAGQSYEQYF
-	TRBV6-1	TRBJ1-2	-	TGTGCCAGCAGGCGACAGGCTACTAACTATGGCTACACCTTC	CASRRQATNYGYTF
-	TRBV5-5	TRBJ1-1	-	TGTGCCAGCAGCTTGCTCAAGACGGGGGGTAGAAGGAACACTGAAGCTTTCTTT	CASSLLKTGGRRNTEAFF
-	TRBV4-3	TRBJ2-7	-	TGCGCCAGCAGCCAAGAGCAAAGGGCCTACGAGCAGTACTTC	CASSQEQRAYEQYF
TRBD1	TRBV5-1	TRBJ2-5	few	TGCGCCAGTTATCTACAGGGGCCCCAAGAGACCCAGTACTTC	CASYLQGPQETQYF
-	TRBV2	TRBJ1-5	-	TGTGCCAGCAGTCCGCCTCGGGTGGGCAATCAGCCCCAGCATTTT	CASSPPRVGNQPQHF
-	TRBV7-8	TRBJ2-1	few	TGTGCCAGCAGCTATGGGACTTATAGCTCCTACAATGAGCAGTTCTTC	CASSYGTYSSYNEQFF
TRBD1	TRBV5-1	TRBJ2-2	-	TGCGCCAGCAGCTTGGGTGACAGGGGGAACACCGGGGAGCTGTTTTTT	CASSLGDRGNTGELFF
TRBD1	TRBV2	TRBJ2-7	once	TGTGCCAGCAGGGCGGGACAGGGCTACGAGCAGTACTTC	CASRAGQGYEQYF
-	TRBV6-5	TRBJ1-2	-	TGTGCCAGCAGTCTCCCCCAGGGAGCTAACTATGGCTACACCTTC	CASSLPQGANYGYTF
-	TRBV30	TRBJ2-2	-	TGTGCCTTAGACAGCACAACGAACACCGGGGAGCTGTTTTTT	CALDSTTNTGELFF
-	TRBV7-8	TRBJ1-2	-	TGTGCCAGCAGCTTAGCGACTGGTGGCTACACCTTC	CASSLATGGYTF
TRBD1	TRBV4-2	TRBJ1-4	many	TGTGCCAGCAGCCAGATCGGACAGGGTGGGAATGAAAAACTGTTTTTT	CASSQIGQGGNEKLFF
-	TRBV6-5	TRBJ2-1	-	TGTGCCAGCAGTTTTTCCCCTAGCGAGTCCGAGCAGTTCTTC	CASSFSPSESEQFF
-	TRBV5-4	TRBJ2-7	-	TGTGCCAGCAGCTCCCCCATGGGAAGCTCCTACGAGCAGTACTTC	CASSSPMGSSYEQYF
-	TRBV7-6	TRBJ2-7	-	TGTGCCAGCAGTAAGTCCTACGAGCAGTACTTC	CASSKSYEQYF